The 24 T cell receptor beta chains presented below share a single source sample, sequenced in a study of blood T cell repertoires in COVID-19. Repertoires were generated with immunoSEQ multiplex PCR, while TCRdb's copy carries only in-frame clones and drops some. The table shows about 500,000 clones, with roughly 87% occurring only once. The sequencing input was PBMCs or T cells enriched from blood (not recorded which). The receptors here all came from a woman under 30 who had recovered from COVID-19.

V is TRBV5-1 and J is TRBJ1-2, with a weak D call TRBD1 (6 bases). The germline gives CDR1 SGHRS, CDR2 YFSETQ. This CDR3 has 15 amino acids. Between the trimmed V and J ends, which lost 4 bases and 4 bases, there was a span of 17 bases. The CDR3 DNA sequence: TGCGCCAGCAGCATGGGACATCCGAATCCCTATGGCTACACCTTC. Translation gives CASSMGHPNPYGYTF.

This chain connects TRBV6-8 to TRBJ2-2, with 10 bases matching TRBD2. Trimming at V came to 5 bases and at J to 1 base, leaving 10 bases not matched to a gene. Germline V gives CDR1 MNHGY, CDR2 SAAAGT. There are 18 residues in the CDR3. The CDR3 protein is CASSDPPLAGGNTGELFF. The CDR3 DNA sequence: TGTGCCAGCAGTGACCCCCCTTTAGCGGGGGGGAACACCGGGGAGCTGTTTTTT.

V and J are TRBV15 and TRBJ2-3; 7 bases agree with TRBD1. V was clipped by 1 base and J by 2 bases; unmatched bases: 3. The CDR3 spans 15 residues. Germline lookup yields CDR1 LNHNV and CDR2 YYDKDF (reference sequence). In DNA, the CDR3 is TGTGCCACCAGCAGAGCGGGACAGACCACAGATACGCAGTATTTT. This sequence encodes CATSRAGQTTDTQYF.

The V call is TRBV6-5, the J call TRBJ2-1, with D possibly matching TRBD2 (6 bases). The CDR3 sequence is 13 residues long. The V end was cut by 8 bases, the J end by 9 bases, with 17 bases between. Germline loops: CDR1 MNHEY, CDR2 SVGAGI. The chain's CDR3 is CASGERLGGEQFF. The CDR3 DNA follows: TGTGCCAGCGGCGAGCGGTTGGGGGGTGAGCAGTTCTTC.

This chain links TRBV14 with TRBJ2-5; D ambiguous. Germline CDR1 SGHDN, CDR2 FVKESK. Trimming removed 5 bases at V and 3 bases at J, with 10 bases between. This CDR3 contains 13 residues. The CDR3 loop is CASSGQFKETQYF. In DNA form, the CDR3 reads TGTGCCAGCAGCGGGCAGTTTAAAGAGACCCAGTACTTC.

The CDR3 sequence is CASSLGDSKNIQYF. CDR3 sequence (DNA): TGTGCCAGCAGCTTGGGAGACAGCAAAAACATTCAGTACTTC. The chain has TRBV5-8 and TRBJ2-4; D is perhaps TRBD1 (5 bases). V lost 0 bases, J lost 3 bases, and 7 bases lay in between. CDR1 is SGHTS, CDR2 YDEGEE, per germline. This CDR3 has 14 amino acids.

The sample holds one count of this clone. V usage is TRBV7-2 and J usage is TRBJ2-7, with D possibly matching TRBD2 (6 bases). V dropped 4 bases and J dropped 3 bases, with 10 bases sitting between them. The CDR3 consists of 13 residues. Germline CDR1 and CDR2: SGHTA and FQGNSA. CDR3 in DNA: TGTGCCAGCAGCTGGGACTTCAGCTACGAGCAGTACTTC. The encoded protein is CASSWDFSYEQYF.

The CDR3 region is CASSELGGMNTGELFF. The CDR3 DNA sequence: TGTGCCAGCAGTGAATTAGGGGGAATGAACACCGGGGAGCTGTTTTTT. The chain joins TRBV2 to TRBJ2-2, with a weak D call TRBD1 (6 bases). Germline loops: CDR1 SNHLY, CDR2 FYNNEI. The CDR3 length is 16 residues. V lost 2 bases and J lost 1, with 11 bases in between.

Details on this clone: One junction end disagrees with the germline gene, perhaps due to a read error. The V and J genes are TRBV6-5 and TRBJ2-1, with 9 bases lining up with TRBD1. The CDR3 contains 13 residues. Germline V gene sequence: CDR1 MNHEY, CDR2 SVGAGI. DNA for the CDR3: TGTGCCGGCAGCCGACAGGGGGGGAATGAGCAGTTCTTC. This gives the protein CAGSRQGGNEQFF.

CDR3 in DNA: TGTGCCAGTAGTGACAGGGTAGAAGCAATTGGAAACACCATATATTTT. This gives the protein CASSDRVEAIGNTIYF. The chain carries TRBV19 and TRBJ1-3; TRBD1 aligns across 7 bases. The V gene end was trimmed by 5 bases and the J gene end by 3 bases; junction bases not matched to a gene: 10. The V gene's germline CDR1 is LNHDA and CDR2 SQIVND (reference sequence). This CDR3 is built from 16 residues.

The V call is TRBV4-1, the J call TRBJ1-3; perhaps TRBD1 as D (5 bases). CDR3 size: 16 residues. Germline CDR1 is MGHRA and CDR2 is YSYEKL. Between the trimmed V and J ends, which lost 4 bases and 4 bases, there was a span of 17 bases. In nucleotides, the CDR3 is TGCGCCAGCAGCCCCCCTAAGCGGGGGGAAGGAAACACCATATATTTT. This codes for CASSPPKRGEGNTIYF.

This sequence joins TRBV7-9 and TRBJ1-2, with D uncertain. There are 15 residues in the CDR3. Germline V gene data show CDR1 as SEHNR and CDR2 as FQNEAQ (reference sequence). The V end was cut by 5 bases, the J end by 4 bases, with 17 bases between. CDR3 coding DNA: TGTGCCAGCAGCGCGGGTATTGGGGAGAGCTATGGCTACACCTTC. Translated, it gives CASSAGIGESYGYTF.

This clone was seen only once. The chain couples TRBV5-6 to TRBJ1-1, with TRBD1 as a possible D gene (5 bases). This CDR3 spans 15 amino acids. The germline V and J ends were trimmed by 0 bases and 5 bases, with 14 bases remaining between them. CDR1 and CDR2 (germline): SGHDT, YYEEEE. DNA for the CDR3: TGTGCCAGCAGCTTGGTTTACAGGCCTCCTACTGAAGCTTTCTTT. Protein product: CASSLVYRPPTEAFF.

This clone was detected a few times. The CDR3 sequence: CASSSWTGRLSGNTIYF. The CDR3, as DNA: TGTGCCAGCAGCTCTTGGACAGGCCGCCTCTCTGGAAACACCATATATTTT. The V call is TRBV11-2, the J call TRBJ1-3, with TRBD1 matching 7 bases. Trimming at V came to 4 bases and at J to 0 bases, leaving 9 bases not matched to a gene. Germline CDR1 SGHAT, CDR2 FQNNGV. This CDR3 comprises 17 residues. The full variable domain, its missing parts supplied by reference TRBV11-2 and TRBJ1-3, is EAGVAQSPRYKIIEKRQSVAFWCNPISGHATLYWYQQILGQGPKLLIQFQNNGVVDDSQLPKDRFSAERLKGVDSTLKIQPAKLEDSAVYLCASSSWTGRLSGNTIYFGEGSWLTVV.

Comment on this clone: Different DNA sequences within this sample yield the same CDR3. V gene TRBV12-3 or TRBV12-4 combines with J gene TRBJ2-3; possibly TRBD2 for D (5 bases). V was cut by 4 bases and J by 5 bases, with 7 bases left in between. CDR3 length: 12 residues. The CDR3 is CASSSRVDTQYF. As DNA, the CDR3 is TGTGCCAGCAGTTCGCGGGTAGATACGCAGTATTTT.

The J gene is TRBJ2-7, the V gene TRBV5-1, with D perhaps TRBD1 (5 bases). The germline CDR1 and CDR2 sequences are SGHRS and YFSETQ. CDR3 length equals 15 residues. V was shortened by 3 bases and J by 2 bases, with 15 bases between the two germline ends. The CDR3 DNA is TGCGCCAGCAGCTGGCCCCGTCAGGGTCCCTACGAGCAGTACTTC. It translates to CASSWPRQGPYEQYF. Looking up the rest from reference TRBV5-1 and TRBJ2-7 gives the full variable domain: KAGVTQTPRYLIKTRGQQVTLSCSPISGHRSVSWYQQTPGQGLQFLFEYFSETQRNKGNFPGRFSGRQFSNSRSEMNVSTLELGDSALYLCASSWPRQGPYEQYFGPGTRLTVT.

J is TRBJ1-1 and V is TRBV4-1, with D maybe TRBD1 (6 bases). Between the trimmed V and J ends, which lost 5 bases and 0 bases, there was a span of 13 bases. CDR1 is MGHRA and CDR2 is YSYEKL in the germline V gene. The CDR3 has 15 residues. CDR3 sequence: CASSSGQTMNTEAFF. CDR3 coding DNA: TGCGCCAGCAGCTCCGGACAGACTATGAACACTGAAGCTTTCTTT.

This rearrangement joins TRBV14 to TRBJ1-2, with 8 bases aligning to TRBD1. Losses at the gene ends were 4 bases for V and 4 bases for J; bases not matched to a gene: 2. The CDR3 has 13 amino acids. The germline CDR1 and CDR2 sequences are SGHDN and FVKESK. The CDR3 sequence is CASSRGTGYGYTF. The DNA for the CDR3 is TGTGCCAGCAGCCGGGGGACAGGCTATGGCTACACCTTC.

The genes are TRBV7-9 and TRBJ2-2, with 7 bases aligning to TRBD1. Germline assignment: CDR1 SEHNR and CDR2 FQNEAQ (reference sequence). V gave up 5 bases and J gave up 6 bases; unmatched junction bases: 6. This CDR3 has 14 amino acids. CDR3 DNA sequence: TGTGCCAGCAGCCTTTGGACAGGTGCCGGGGAGCTGTTTTTT. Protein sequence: CASSLWTGAGELFF.

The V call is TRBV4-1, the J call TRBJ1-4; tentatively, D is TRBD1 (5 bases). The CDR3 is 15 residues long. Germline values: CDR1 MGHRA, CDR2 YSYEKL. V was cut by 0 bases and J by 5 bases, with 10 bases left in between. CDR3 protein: CASSQERQSNEKLFF. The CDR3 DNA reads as TGCGCCAGCAGCCAAGAACGACAGTCCAATGAAAAACTGTTTTTT.

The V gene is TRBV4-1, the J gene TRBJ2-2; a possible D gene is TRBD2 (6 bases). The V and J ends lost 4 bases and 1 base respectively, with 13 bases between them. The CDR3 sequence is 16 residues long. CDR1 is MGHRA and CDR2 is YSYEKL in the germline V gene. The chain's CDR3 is CASSPNRGLNTGELFF. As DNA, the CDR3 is TGCGCCAGCAGCCCGAATCGGGGGTTGAACACCGGGGAGCTGTTTTTT.

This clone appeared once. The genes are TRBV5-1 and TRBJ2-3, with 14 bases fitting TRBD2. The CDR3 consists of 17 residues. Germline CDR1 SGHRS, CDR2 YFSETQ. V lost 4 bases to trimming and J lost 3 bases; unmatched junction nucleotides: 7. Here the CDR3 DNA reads TGCGCCAGCAGCCGCGGGACTAGCGGGGGAGTTACAGATACGCAGTATTTT. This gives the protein CASSRGTSGGVTDTQYF.

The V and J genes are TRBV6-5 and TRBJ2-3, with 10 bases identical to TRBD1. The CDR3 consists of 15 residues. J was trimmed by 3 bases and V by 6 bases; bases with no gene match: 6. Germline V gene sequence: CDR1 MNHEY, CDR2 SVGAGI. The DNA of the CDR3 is TGTGCCAGCAGAGCCGGGACAGGGGAAACAGATACGCAGTATTTT. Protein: CASRAGTGETDTQYF.

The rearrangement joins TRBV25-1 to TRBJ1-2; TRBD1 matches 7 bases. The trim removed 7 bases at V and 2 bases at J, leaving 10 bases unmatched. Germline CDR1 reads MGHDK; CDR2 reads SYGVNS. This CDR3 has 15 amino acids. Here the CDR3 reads CASNSGTVGNYGYTF. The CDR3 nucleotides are TGTGCCAGCAACTCAGGGACAGTGGGCAACTATGGCTACACCTTC.